The 14 T cell receptor beta chains presented below share a single source sample, sequenced in a study of post-analysis software for immune sequencing data. Findings and limits, study-wide: In patients, TRBV5-6, TRBV5-1 and TRBV20-1 belonged to four or five TRBV segments found more frequently than in controls.

The antigens of these receptors remain unknown. Researchers reported that TCR beta cDNA libraries carried unique molecular identifiers. In TCRdb, the PCR reads were re-called with MiXCR into one record per CDR3 protein. The sample has roughly 430,000 distinct CDR3 sequences, 30% to 40% seen once. Sequenced material: blood. Receptors originate from a girl aged 2-9 years with multiple sclerosis.

The chain uses TRBV7-2 and TRBJ1-1; D unclear. Looked up from germline, CDR1 is SGHTA and CDR2 is FQGNSA. This CDR3 region has 13 residues. Trimming removed 2 bases at V and 3 bases at J, with 7 bases between. The CDR3 nucleotides read TGTGCCAGCAGCTTAAAGAGGGACACTGAAGCTTTCTTT. As protein: CASSLKRDTEAFF.

The sample holds a few counts of this clonotype. The rearrangement links TRBV5-1 to TRBJ2-5; 8 positions agree with TRBD2. Germline assignment: CDR1 SGHRS and CDR2 YFSETQ. V was pared by 3 bases and J by 3 bases, with 7 bases of the junction left unmatched. This CDR3 is 15 amino acids long. The DNA for the CDR3 is TGCGCCAGCAGCTCCGAGGGACTAGTAAAAGAGACCCAGTACTTC. Encoded protein: CASSSEGLVKETQYF. Looking up the rest from reference TRBV5-1 and TRBJ2-5 gives the full variable domain: KAGVTQTPRYLIKTRGQQVTLSCSPISGHRSVSWYQQTPGQGLQFLFEYFSETQRNKGNFPGRFSGRQFSNSRSEMNVSTLELGDSALYLCASSSEGLVKETQYFGPGTRLLVL.

The chain uses TRBV5-1 and TRBJ2-5; possibly TRBD1 or TRBD2 for D (5 bases each). The germline V gene has CDR1 SGHRS and CDR2 YFSETQ. This CDR3 is 15 amino acids long. V shed 4 bases and J shed 5 bases, with 18 bases lying between them. The CDR3 DNA is TGCGCCAGCAGCACCGCTGGGGGTAATTGGGAGACCCAGTACTTC. Translation gives CASSTAGGNWETQYF. The whole variable domain, filled in from reference TRBV5-1 and TRBJ2-5, reads KAGVTQTPRYLIKTRGQQVTLSCSPISGHRSVSWYQQTPGQGLQFLFEYFSETQRNKGNFPGRFSGRQFSNSRSEMNVSTLELGDSALYLCASSTAGGNWETQYFGPGTRLLVL.

This clonotype came up a few times. The CDR3 reads CASSLRLAGPDTEAFF. CDR3 in DNA: TGTGCCAGCAGCTTAAGGCTGGCGGGTCCCGACACTGAAGCTTTCTTT. V gene TRBV7-3 combines with J gene TRBJ1-1, with unresolved D. CDR1 SGHTA and CDR2 FQGTGA come from the germline V gene. The CDR3 has 16 amino acids. The V end lost 1 base, the J end lost 3 bases, and 15 bases lay between the germline ends.

The chain combines TRBV5-5 with TRBJ1-5; 10 bases line up with TRBD1. The V and J ends lost 4 bases and 9 bases, in that order; junction bases with no gene match: 19. Looked up from germline, CDR1 is SGHKS and CDR2 is YYEKEE (reference sequence). The CDR3 covers 18 residues. Written as DNA, the CDR3 is TGTGCCAGCAGCCTAATATCCACCGGGACAGGGGACGTGTGGCCCCAGCATTTT. Protein: CASSLISTGTGDVWPQHF.

On this clonotype: Because the CDR3 is missing its conserved closing phenylalanine or tryptophan, this is likely a read error. V is TRBV4-2 and J is TRBJ2-3; 9 bases fit TRBD1. CDR3 length: 15 amino acids. J lost 6 bases, V lost 4 bases, and 8 bases had no gene match. Germline lookup yields CDR1 LGHNA and CDR2 YNFKEQ. The CDR3 here is CASSPPRQGEDTQYL. CDR3 nucleotides: TGTGCCAGCAGCCCACCGCGACAGGGGGAGGATACGCAGTATTTG.

This clonotype was counted only a few times. The chain recombines TRBV7-2 with TRBJ2-3; D not certain. Germline CDR1 is SGHTA and CDR2 is FQGNSA. Deletions cut 10 bases from V and 2 bases from J, with 25 bases between. The CDR3 spans 17 residues. CDR3 protein: CATSLLVWVGSTDTQYF. The DNA for the CDR3 is TGTGCCACTTCCCTTCTCGTGTGGGTCGGATCCACAGATACGCAGTATTTT.

V is TRBV24-1 and J is TRBJ2-5, with D hard to call. CDR1 is KGHDR, CDR2 SFDVKD, per germline. Trimming took off 1 base at V and 5 bases at J, with 13 bases between the two ends. This CDR3 has 15 residues. The CDR3 here is CATSDLQGKGETQYF. The CDR3 coding sequence is TGTGCCACCAGTGATTTACAAGGGAAAGGGGAGACCCAGTACTTC.

This clonotype was seen only a few times. CDR3 amino acids: CASSLDFGSGGYTF. In DNA form, the CDR3 reads TGTGCCAGCAGCTTGGATTTTGGGAGTGGTGGCTACACCTTC. V is TRBV5-5 and J is TRBJ1-2; D remains ambiguous. Germline V CDR1 and CDR2: SGHKS, YYEKEE (reference sequence). This CDR3 region has 14 residues. Between the trimmed V and J ends, which lost 0 bases and 7 bases, there was a span of 13 bases.

The genes are TRBV28 and TRBJ1-1, with unresolved D. Germline V lookup: CDR1 MDHEN, CDR2 SYDVKM. Trimming removed 2 bases at V and 7 bases at J, with 14 bases between. The CDR3 length is 14 residues. CDR3 DNA: TGTGCCAGCAGTTTAAATGGGGAACGGGATGAAGCTTTCTTT. The encoded protein is CASSLNGERDEAFF.

J is TRBJ2-6 and V is TRBV4-3; tentatively, D is TRBD1 (6 bases). Per the germline V gene, CDR1 is LGHNA and CDR2 is YSLEER. The CDR3 loop spans 18 amino acids. V lost 1 base and J 1 base, leaving 14 bases between the germline ends. Here the CDR3 reads CASSQAVTGLSGANVLTF. The DNA of the CDR3 is TGCGCCAGCAGCCAAGCGGTGACAGGCCTTTCTGGGGCCAACGTCCTGACTTTC.

The chain is built from TRBV20-1 and TRBJ2-5; tentative D call: TRBD1 (5 bases). The CDR3 totals 14 residues. The germline V gene has CDR1 DFQATT and CDR2 SNEGSKA (reference sequence). The ends were cut back, 3 bases at V and 5 bases at J, with 16 bases in the middle. The CDR3, as DNA: TGCAGTGCTAGCAGGGCAGATGGATGGGAGACCCAGTACTTC. Translating gives CSASRADGWETQYF.

This clonotype was counted only a few times. The chain links TRBV15 to TRBJ2-3; D may correspond to TRBD1 or TRBD2 (5 bases each). The CDR3 is 15 residues long. CDR1 is LNHNV, CDR2 YYDKDF, per germline (reference sequence). Between the trimmed V and J ends, which lost 0 bases and 9 bases, there was a span of 16 bases. For the CDR3, the DNA is TGTGCCACCAGCAGAGATTTTGGAGGTTCAGGGACGCAGTATTTT. Its translation is CATSRDFGGSGTQYF.

The chain combines TRBV7-6 with TRBJ2-3; D is perhaps TRBD1 (6 bases). There are 14 residues in the CDR3. Germline assignment: CDR1 SGHVS and CDR2 FNYEAQ. Trimming pared 1 base from V and 7 bases from J, leaving 12 bases between. The DNA for the CDR3 is TGTGCCAGCAGCTTAGGGACAGCCTTCAATACGCAGTATTTT. As protein: CASSLGTAFNTQYF.